This TCR beta chain appears in the sequencing data of a study of cytomegalovirus exposure and HLA in healthy donors. Study-level results: Association with HLA alleles at 0.05 false discovery rate was found for 15,000 to 20,000 TCR beta sequences in a later analysis.

Between the trimmed V and J ends, which lost 3 bases and 3 bases, there was a span of 9 bases. Germline assignment: CDR1 SGHRS and CDR2 YFSETQ. The CDR3 is 13 residues long. The PCR used 60 Vbeta and 13 Jbeta primers. The repertoire was sequenced with immunoSEQ multiplex PCR; TCRdb's copy has only in-frame clones and lacks some. In the table there are about 200,000 clones, roughly 79% of which are singletons. A remark on this clone: Its antigen is as yet unknown.

Material: PBMCs. This TCR came from a man under 40 in good health and CMV-seronegative. This chain links TRBV5-1 with TRBJ1-1, with D possibly matching TRBD1 (5 bases). The CDR3 reads CASSSGWDTEAFF. CDR3 sequence (DNA): TGCGCCAGCAGCTCAGGGTGGGACACTGAAGCTTTCTTT.